This T cell receptor (beta chain) comes out of a study of blood T cell repertoires in COVID-19. Individuals drawn from around 24 US areas were about 18 to 95 years old. Membership in each cohort depended on participant-reported clinical history. Per the original data handling: How many nucleated cells were present was estimated from reference gene primer amplification. Sequenced by immunoSEQ multiplex PCR; TCRdb stores in-frame clones only, minus some. The V and J calls and clone size come from that table; D and trimming were worked out from the DNA. This sample has 200,000 to 250,000 clones; around 90% occur once, and the top ten carry 10%. The CDR3 contains 14 residues. V was pared by 3 bases and J by 6 bases, with 6 bases of the junction left unmatched. Germline V CDR1 and CDR2: SGDLS, YYNGEE.

The clonotype originates from a man in his late teens or twenties with acute COVID-19. The material sequenced was PBMCs or T cells enriched from blood (not recorded which). V usage is TRBV9 and J usage is TRBJ2-1; 7 positions match TRBD1. Here the CDR3 DNA reads TGTGCCAGCAGCGCCGGGACAGCCTTCAATGAGCAGTTCTTC. Translation: CASSAGTAFNEQFF.